The source of this T cell receptor beta chain is a study of T cell repertoires in cytomegalovirus infection. TCRdb reanalysed the reads using MiXCR and keeps one entry per CDR3 protein. The table shows nearly 700,000 distinct CDR3 sequences, with around 31% occurring only once. Turning to this clonotype: Its antigen remains unknown.

This CDR3 has 12 amino acids. Per germline, CDR1 MDHEN and CDR2 SYDVKM. V lost 10 bases and J 0 bases, leaving 9 bases between the germline ends. The sequenced sample was cultured PBMCs, obtained from culture after CMV antigen stimulation. The origin of this receptor is a human donor in good health (CMV status not recorded). Some clones in this sample may be carry-over from other donors' samples. This chain uses TRBV28 with TRBJ1-1; D is unresolved. The CDR3 DNA reads as TGTGCCACCGTAGAGATGAACACTGAAGCTTTCTTT. As protein: CATVEMNTEAFF.